These 20 T cell receptor beta chains share one sample of origin, sequenced in a study of T-cell memory formation after mild COVID-19. Using its own MiXCR run on the 5' RACE reads, TCRdb lists one record per CDR3 protein. Among 380,000 or so distinct CDR3 sequences listed, approximately 14% were seen once. The sequenced material came from PBMCs or a T cell subset sorted from them (not recorded which). These receptors came from a man aged 18 to 30 who had mild COVID-19 (a few samples of this study predate the infection). Cell type and time point are not known.

This clonotype was observed a few times. The chain combines TRBV7-9 with TRBJ1-1; TRBD1 might be the D (5 bases). The germline gives CDR1 SEHNR, CDR2 FQNEAQ (reference sequence). CDR3 length: 13 residues. Between the trimmed V and J ends, which lost 7 bases and 0 bases, there was a span of 9 bases. The CDR3 DNA reads as TGTGCCAGCACCCGACAGCTGAACACTGAAGCTTTCTTT. Protein: CASTRQLNTEAFF.

The rearrangement joins TRBV7-2 to TRBJ1-6, with D hard to call. V was trimmed by 4 bases and J by 8 bases, leaving 12 bases between them. This CDR3 has 14 residues. Germline lookup yields CDR1 SGHTA and CDR2 FQGNSA. This CDR3 is CASSSVRVDSPLHF. The CDR3 DNA reads TGTGCCAGCAGCTCAGTTCGCGTCGATTCACCCCTCCACTTT.

V usage is TRBV10-2 and J usage is TRBJ1-2; maybe TRBD1 (6 bases). The CDR3 has 14 amino acids. CDR1 and CDR2 from the germline V gene are WSHSY and SAAADI. The V end lost 3 bases, the J end lost 4 bases, and 12 bases lay between the germline ends. The CDR3 bases are TGCGCCAGCAGTGATAGGGGGGATGGCTATGGCTACACCTTC. Encoded protein: CASSDRGDGYGYTF.

The chain has TRBV10-3 and TRBJ2-1; 11 bases match TRBD2. CDR3 size: 14 residues. Germline V gene lookup returns CDR1 ENHRY and CDR2 SYGVKD. The V and J ends lost 6 bases and 4 bases, in that order; junction bases with no gene match: 2. The DNA for the CDR3 is TGTGCCATCAGCACTAGCGGGGGTTACAATGAGCAGTTCTTC. Translation gives CAISTSGGYNEQFF.

This clonotype turned up a few times. This rearrangement joins TRBV7-2 to TRBJ2-5; D gene ambiguous. This CDR3 region has 12 residues. Trimming cost V 5 bases and J 6 bases, with 10 bases left between them. Germline values: CDR1 SGHTA, CDR2 FQGNSA. For the CDR3, the DNA is TGTGCCAGCAGCCCCTCGTCGCAGACCCAGTACTTC. Translating it yields CASSPSSQTQYF.

This clonotype appeared a few times. The V call is TRBV7-2, the J call TRBJ2-3; tentative D call: TRBD2 (5 bases). In germline, CDR1 is SGHTA, CDR2 FQGNSA. This CDR3 is built from 11 residues. The V end lost 8 bases, the J end lost 8 bases, and 11 bases lay between the germline ends. CDR3 protein: CASREGITQYF. The CDR3 region has the DNA TGTGCCAGCCGTGAGGGCATTACGCAGTATTTT.

The chain carries TRBV5-1 and TRBJ2-7, with 12 bases that match TRBD2. This CDR3 comprises 16 residues. The junction had 12 bases not matched to a gene; V was cut back by 4 bases and J by 7 bases. The germline V gene encodes CDR1 SGHRS and CDR2 YFSETQ. CDR3: CASSPTGTSGLREQYF. The DNA of the CDR3 is TGCGCCAGCAGCCCAACCGGGACTAGCGGGCTGCGGGAGCAGTACTTC.

V and J are TRBV4-3 and TRBJ2-5; no clear D. Germline-derived CDR1 and CDR2 are LGHNA and YSLEER. CDR3 length: 15 residues. V shed 0 bases and J shed 0 bases, with 8 bases lying between them. This CDR3 is CASSQDGVYQETQYF. For the CDR3, the DNA is TGCGCCAGCAGCCAAGATGGGGTTTACCAAGAGACCCAGTACTTC.

J is TRBJ1-5 and V is TRBV5-8, with a weak D call TRBD1 (5 bases). The CDR3 length is 15 residues. V dropped 0 bases and J dropped 2 bases, with 9 bases sitting between them. CDR1 is SGHTS and CDR2 is YDEGEE in the germline V gene. The CDR3 DNA reads as TGTGCCAGCAGCTTGGGAGGGGCTGGCAATCAGCCCCAGCATTTT. Protein: CASSLGGAGNQPQHF. The full variable domain, completed using reference TRBV5-8 and TRBJ1-5, is EAGVTQSPTHLIKTRGQQATLRCSPISGHTSVYWYQQALGLGLQFLLWYDEGEERNRGNFPPRFSGRQFPNYSSELNVNALELEDSALYLCASSLGGAGNQPQHFGDGTRLSIL.

The V and J genes are TRBV3-1 and TRBJ2-1, with a tentative D call TRBD2 (6 bases). This CDR3 region has 15 residues. V was cut by 4 bases and J by 6 bases, with 16 bases left in between. Germline lookup yields CDR1 LGHDT and CDR2 YNNKEL (reference sequence). Here the CDR3 reads CASSPGRGLRNEQFF. The CDR3, as DNA: TGTGCCAGCAGCCCGGGACGGGGACTGCGCAATGAGCAGTTCTTC.

This clonotype was detected only a few times. The rearrangement joins TRBV7-6 to TRBJ1-1; TRBD1 is a possible D gene (6 bases). CDR1 and CDR2 (germline): SGHVS, FNYEAQ. The CDR3 consists of 16 residues. V was shortened by 0 bases and J by 2 bases, with 13 bases between the two germline ends. CDR3 coding DNA: TGTGCCAGCAGCTTAGCTTTCGGGGGCATTAACACTGAAGCTTTCTTT. Residues: CASSLAFGGINTEAFF.

This clonotype occurred a few times. The chain is built from TRBV4-1 and TRBJ1-5; tentative D call: TRBD1 (6 bases). The CDR3 contains 18 residues. CDR1 MGHRA and CDR2 YSYEKL come from the germline V gene. The V end was cut by 1 base, the J end by 6 bases, with 22 bases between. CDR3 DNA: TGCGCCAGCAGCCAAGTAGAACAGTTGGCAACCAGGGGTCAGCCCCAGCATTTT. Encoded protein: CASSQVEQLATRGQPQHF.

This clonotype was picked up a small number of times. This chain joins TRBV5-1 and TRBJ1-2; D is uncertain. The CDR3 is 14 amino acids. Trimming pared 0 bases from V and 1 base from J, leaving 7 bases between. The germline gives CDR1 SGHRS, CDR2 YFSETQ. The CDR3 spells CASSLEGINYGYTF. The DNA of the CDR3 is TGCGCCAGCAGCTTGGAAGGAATTAACTATGGCTACACCTTC.

This rearrangement joins TRBV7-3 to TRBJ2-1, with TRBD1 identical over 9 bases. Trimming cost V 5 bases and J 8 bases; bases outside gene matches: 10. The CDR3 has 15 residues. Germline assignment: CDR1 SGHTA and CDR2 FQGTGA. The CDR3 sequence: CASSATGGSWDEQFF. For the CDR3, the DNA is TGTGCCAGCAGCGCTACAGGGGGCTCTTGGGATGAGCAGTTCTTC.

The sample holds a few counts of this clonotype. The gene calls are TRBV6-5 and TRBJ2-2; D gene unclear. Trimming removed 5 bases from V and 4 bases from J, with 5 bases in between. CDR1 and CDR2 from the germline V gene are MNHEY and SVGAGI. The CDR3 totals 12 residues. Written as DNA, the CDR3 is TGTGCCAGCAGTCACGCCACCGGGGAGCTGTTTTTT. This codes for CASSHATGELFF.

This chain connects TRBV6-2 or TRBV6-3 to TRBJ2-7; D is uncertain. The CDR3 is 11 amino acids. Germline values: CDR1 MNHEY, CDR2 SVGEGT. V lost 7 bases and J 4 bases, leaving 8 bases between the germline ends. The CDR3 loop reads CASISRYEQYV. Here the CDR3 DNA reads TGTGCCAGCATCTCTCGGTACGAGCAGTACGTC.

The V and J genes are TRBV6-5 and TRBJ1-5; weak D call: TRBD1 (6 bases). From germline, CDR1 is MNHEY and CDR2 SVGAGI. The CDR3 is made up of 14 amino acids. Between the trimmed V and J ends, which lost 6 bases and 5 bases, there was a span of 14 bases. CDR3 nucleotides: TGTGCCAGCAGATATAGGACAGCCGATCAGCCCCAGCATTTT. It encodes CASRYRTADQPQHF.

The chain recombines TRBV6-6 with TRBJ1-2; 12 bases are shared with TRBD1. The trim removed 2 bases at V and 8 bases at J, leaving 9 bases unmatched. The CDR3 covers 16 residues. Germline values: CDR1 MNHNY, CDR2 SVGAGI (reference sequence). The CDR3 loop reads CASSYKFRDRGRGYTF. CDR3 nucleotides: TGTGCCAGCAGTTACAAATTCCGGGACAGGGGGCGAGGCTACACCTTC.

This clonotype was detected ten times or more. The J gene is TRBJ2-1, the V gene TRBV28, with D perhaps matching TRBD2 (6 bases). The ends were cut back, 3 bases at V and 4 bases at J, with 13 bases in the middle. The V gene's germline CDR1 is MDHEN and CDR2 SYDVKM. The CDR3 runs to 15 residues. The CDR3 sequence: CASSLRGAGYNEQFF. The CDR3 nucleotides are TGTGCCAGCAGTTTGCGGGGCGCGGGGTACAATGAGCAGTTCTTC.

This clonotype appeared a few times. The V and J genes are TRBV5-1 and TRBJ1-3; D is unclear. The CDR3 is 15 residues long. The V gene's germline CDR1 is SGHRS and CDR2 YFSETQ. The V gene lost 0 bases and the J gene lost 4 bases, with 11 bases spanning the gap. Here the CDR3 reads CASSLDAGGGNTIYF. CDR3 DNA: TGCGCCAGCAGCTTGGATGCGGGAGGCGGAAACACCATATATTTT.